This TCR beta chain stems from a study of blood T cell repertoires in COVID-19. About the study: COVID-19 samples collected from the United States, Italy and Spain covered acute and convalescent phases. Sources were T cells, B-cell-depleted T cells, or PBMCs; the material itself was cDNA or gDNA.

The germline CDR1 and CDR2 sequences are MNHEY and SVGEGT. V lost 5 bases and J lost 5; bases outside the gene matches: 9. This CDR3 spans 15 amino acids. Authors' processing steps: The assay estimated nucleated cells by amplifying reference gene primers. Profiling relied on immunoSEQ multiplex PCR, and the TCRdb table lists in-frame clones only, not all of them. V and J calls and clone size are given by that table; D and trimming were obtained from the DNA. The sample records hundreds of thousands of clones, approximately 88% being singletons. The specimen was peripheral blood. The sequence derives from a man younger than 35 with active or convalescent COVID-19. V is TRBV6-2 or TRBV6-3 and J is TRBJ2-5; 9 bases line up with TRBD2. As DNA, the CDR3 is TGTGCCAGCAGTCCACCCCCTGCGGGGGGGGAGACCCAGTACTTC. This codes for CASSPPPAGGETQYF.